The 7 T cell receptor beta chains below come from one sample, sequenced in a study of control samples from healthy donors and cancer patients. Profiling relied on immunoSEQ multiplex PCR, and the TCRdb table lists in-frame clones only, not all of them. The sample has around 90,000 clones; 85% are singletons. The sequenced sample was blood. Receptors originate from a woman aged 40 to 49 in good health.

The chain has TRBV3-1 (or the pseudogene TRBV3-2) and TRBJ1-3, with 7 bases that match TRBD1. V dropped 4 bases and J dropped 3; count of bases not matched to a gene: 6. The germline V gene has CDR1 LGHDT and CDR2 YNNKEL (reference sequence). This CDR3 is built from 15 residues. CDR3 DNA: TGTGCCAGCAGCCGGGGACAGACAGTTGGAAACACCATATATTTT. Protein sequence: CASSRGQTVGNTIYF.

CDR3 sequence (DNA): TGTGCCAGCTCACCTAGCCCACTAGCGGGTGCTGGGGCCAACGTCCTGACTTTC. Translating gives CASSPSPLAGAGANVLTF. This chain connects TRBV18 to TRBJ2-6; 9 bases match TRBD2. Germline V gene data show CDR1 as KGHSH and CDR2 as LQKENI. Trimming at V came to 3 bases and at J to 2 bases, leaving 8 bases not matched to a gene. CDR3 size: 18 residues.

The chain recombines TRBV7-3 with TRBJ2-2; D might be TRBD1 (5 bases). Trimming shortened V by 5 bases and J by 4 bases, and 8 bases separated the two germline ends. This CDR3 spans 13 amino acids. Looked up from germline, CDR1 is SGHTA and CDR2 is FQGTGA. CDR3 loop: CASSVRATGELFF. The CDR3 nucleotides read TGTGCCAGCAGCGTCAGGGCCACCGGGGAGCTGTTTTTT.

CDR3 amino acids: CASSRSGGRGMGEQYF. The CDR3 coding sequence is TGTGCCAGCAGCCGGAGTGGGGGCAGGGGCATGGGTGAGCAGTACTTC. This rearrangement joins TRBV7-2 to TRBJ2-7; weak D call: TRBD1 (6 bases). This CDR3 spans 16 amino acids. Germline V gene lookup returns CDR1 SGHTA and CDR2 FQGNSA. V lost 5 bases to trimming and J lost 7 bases, with 24 bases between them.

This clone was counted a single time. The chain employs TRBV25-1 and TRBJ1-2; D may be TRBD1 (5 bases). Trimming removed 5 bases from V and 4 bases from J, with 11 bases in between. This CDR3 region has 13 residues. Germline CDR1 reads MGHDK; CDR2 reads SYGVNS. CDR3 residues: CASSTGAGYGYTF. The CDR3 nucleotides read TGTGCCAGCAGTACTGGGGCTGGCTATGGCTACACCTTC.

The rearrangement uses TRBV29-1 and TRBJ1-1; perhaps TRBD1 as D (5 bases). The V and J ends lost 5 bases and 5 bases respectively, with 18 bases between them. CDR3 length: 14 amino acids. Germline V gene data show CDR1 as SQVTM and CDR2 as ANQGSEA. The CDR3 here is CSVFPGGSSTEAFF. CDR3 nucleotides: TGCAGCGTTTTCCCGGGGGGAAGTTCAACTGAAGCTTTCTTT.

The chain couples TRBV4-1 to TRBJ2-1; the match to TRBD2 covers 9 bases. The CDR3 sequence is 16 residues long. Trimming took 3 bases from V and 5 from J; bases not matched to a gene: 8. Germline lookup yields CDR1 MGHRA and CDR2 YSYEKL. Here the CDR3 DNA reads TGCGCCAGCAGCCAGCCCCCTAGCGGGGTGGACAATGAGCAGTTCTTC. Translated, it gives CASSQPPSGVDNEQFF.